This T cell receptor (beta chain) was identified during a study of T cell repertoires in cytomegalovirus infection. Study results and caveats: CMV-specific TCR beta clonotypes restricted by HLA-C were the ones dominating the ex vivo response.

This CDR3 spans 14 amino acids. The germline V gene has CDR1 MNHEY and CDR2 SMNVEV (reference sequence). V lost 2 bases, J lost 6 bases, and 13 bases lay in between. TCRdb analysed the reads with MiXCR anew, one entry per CDR3 protein. The sample lists 750,000 to 900,000 distinct CDR3 sequences, 25% to 35% occurring once. Remarks on this clonotype: Its antigen is as yet unknown.

The source material was cultured CD8+ T cells from PBMCs, sampled from culture after CMV antigen stimulation. This receptor was taken from a human donor in good health (CMV status not recorded). Some clones in this sample may be carry-over from other donors' samples. The chain carries TRBV27 and TRBJ1-2; no firm D call. CDR3 bases: TGTGCCAGCAGTTTACTGGGCCTCAACGATGGCTACACCTTC. Encoded protein: CASSLLGLNDGYTF.